This T cell receptor beta chain is from a study of blood T cell repertoires in COVID-19. Study-wide context: COVID-19 samples collected from the United States, Italy and Spain covered acute and convalescent phases. Sample material is recorded as cDNA or gDNA derived from T cells, B-cell-depleted T cells, or PBMCs.

Authors' data handling: Nucleated cell counts were estimated from reference gene primer amplification. Data came from immunoSEQ multiplex PCR; TCRdb stores just in-frame clones and leaves some out. The V and J calls and clone size were taken over from that table, and D and trimming were inferred from the DNA. The sample lists about 100,000 clones, around nine tenths occurring once. The V gene end was trimmed by 4 bases and the J gene end by 7 bases; junction bases not matched to a gene: 9. The CDR3 spans 15 residues. Germline loops: CDR1 SGHRS, CDR2 YFSETQ. The rearrangement uses TRBV5-1 and TRBJ2-1; 9 bases are shared with TRBD1. The sequence derives from a human donor in a cohort sampled during active COVID-19. The sequencing input was peripheral blood. CDR3 in amino acids: CASSPAPDRGNEQFF. CDR3 bases: TGCGCCAGCAGCCCGGCACCGGACAGGGGAAATGAGCAGTTCTTC.